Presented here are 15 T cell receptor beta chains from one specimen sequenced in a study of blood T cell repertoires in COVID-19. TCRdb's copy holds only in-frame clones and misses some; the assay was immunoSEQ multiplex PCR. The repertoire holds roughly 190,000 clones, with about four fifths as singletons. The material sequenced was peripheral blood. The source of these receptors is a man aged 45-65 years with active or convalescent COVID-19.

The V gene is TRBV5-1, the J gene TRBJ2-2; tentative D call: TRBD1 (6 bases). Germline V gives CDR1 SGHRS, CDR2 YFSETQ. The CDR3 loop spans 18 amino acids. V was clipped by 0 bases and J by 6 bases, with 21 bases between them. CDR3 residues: CASSLAYRPMGAAGELFF. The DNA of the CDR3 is TGCGCCAGCAGCTTGGCGTACAGGCCGATGGGGGCGGCCGGGGAGCTGTTTTTT. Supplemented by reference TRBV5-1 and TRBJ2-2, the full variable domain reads KAGVTQTPRYLIKTRGQQVTLSCSPISGHRSVSWYQQTPGQGLQFLFEYFSETQRNKGNFPGRFSGRQFSNSRSEMNVSTLELGDSALYLCASSLAYRPMGAAGELFFGEGSRLTVL.

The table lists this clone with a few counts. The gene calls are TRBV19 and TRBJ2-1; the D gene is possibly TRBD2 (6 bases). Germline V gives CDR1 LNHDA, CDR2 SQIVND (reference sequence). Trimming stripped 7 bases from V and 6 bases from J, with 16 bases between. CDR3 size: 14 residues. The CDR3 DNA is TGTGCCAGTAACCCGGGACTTCCACGCAATGAGCAGTTCTTC. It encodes CASNPGLPRNEQFF.

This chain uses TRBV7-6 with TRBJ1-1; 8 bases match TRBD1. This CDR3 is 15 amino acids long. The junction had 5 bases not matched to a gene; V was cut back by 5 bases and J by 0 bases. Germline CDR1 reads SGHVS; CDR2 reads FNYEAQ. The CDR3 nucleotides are TGTGCCAGCAGCGAACGGACAGGGTTGAACACTGAAGCTTTCTTT. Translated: CASSERTGLNTEAFF.

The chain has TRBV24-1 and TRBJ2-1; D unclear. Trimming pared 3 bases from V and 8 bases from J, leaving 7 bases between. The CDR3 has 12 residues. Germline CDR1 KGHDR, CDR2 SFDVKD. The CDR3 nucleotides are TGTGCCACCAGTGATCTTTCCGATGAGCAGTTCTTC. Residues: CATSDLSDEQFF.

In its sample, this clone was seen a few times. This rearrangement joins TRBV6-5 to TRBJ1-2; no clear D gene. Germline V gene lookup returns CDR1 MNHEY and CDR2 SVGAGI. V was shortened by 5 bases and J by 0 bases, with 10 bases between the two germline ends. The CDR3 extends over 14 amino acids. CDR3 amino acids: CASSPRGANYGYTF. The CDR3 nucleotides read TGTGCCAGCAGTCCACGCGGAGCTAACTATGGCTACACCTTC.

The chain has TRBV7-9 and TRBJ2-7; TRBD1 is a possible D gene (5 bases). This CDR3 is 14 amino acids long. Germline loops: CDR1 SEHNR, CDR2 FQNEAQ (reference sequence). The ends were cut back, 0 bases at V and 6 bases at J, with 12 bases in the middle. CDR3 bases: TGTGCCAGCAGCTTAGCAGGGGATTCCCGCGAGCAGTACTTC. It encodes CASSLAGDSREQYF.

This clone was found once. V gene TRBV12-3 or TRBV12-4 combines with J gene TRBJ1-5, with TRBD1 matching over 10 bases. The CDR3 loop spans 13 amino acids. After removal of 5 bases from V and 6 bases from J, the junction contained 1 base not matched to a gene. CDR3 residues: CASSGDRGQPQHF. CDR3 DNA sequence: TGTGCCAGCAGTGGGGACAGGGGTCAGCCCCAGCATTTT.

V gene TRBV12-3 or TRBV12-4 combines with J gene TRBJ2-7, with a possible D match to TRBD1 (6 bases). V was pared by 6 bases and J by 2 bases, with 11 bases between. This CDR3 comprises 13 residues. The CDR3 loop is CASSNRAPYEQYF. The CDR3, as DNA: TGTGCCAGCAGCAACAGGGCTCCCTACGAGCAGTACTTC.

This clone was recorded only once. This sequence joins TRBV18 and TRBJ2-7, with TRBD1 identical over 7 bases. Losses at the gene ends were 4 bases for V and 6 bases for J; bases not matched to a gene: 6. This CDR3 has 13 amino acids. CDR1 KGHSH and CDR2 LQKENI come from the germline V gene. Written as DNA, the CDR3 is TGTGCCAGCTCACGACAGGGAAAAGTCGAGCAGTACTTC. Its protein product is CASSRQGKVEQYF.

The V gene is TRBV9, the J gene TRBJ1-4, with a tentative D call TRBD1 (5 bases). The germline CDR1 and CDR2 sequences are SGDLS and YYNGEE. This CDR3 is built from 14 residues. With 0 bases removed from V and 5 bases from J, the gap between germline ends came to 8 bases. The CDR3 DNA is TGTGCCAGCAGCGTAGGGGCAGGGAATGAAAAACTGTTTTTT. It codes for CASSVGAGNEKLFF.

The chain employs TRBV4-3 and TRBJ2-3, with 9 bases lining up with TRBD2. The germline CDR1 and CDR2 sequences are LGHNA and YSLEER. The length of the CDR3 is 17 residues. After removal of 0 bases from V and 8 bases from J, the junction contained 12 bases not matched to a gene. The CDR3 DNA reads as TGCGCCAGCAGCCAAGACGCCTTGGGCGGGGGGGCAGCTACGCAGTATTTT. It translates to CASSQDALGGGAATQYF.

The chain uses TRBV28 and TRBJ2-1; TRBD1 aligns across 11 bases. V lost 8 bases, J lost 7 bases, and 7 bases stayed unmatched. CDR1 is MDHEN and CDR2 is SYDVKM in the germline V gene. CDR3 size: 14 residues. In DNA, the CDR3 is TGTGCCAGCTCCGGACAGGGGGCGCGGAATGAGCAGTTCTTC. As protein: CASSGQGARNEQFF.

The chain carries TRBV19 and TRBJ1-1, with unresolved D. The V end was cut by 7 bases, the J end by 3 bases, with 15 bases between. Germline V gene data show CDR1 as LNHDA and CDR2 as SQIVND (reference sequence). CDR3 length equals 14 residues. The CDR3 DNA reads TGTGCCAGTATCCCCCAGGCGACGGACACTGAAGCTTTCTTT. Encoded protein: CASIPQATDTEAFF.

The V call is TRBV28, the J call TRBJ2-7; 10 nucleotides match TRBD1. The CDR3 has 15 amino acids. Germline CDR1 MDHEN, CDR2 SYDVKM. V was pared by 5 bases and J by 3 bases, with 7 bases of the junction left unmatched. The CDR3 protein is CASSRTGTGVYEQYF. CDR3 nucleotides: TGTGCCAGCAGTCGGACCGGGACAGGGGTCTACGAGCAGTACTTC. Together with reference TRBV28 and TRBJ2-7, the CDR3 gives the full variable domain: DVKVTQSSRYLVKRTGEKVFLECVQDMDHENMFWYRQDPGLGLRLIYFSYDVKMKEKGDIPEGYSVSREKKERFSLILESASTNQTSMYLCASSRTGTGVYEQYFGPGTRLTVT.

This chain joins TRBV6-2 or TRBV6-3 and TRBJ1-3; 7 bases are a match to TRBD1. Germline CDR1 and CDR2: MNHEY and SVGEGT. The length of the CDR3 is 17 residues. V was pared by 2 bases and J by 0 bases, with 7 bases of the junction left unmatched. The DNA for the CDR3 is TGTGCCAGCAGTTACAATAGGGGGACAGACTCTGGAAACACCATATATTTT. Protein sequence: CASSYNRGTDSGNTIYF.